This T cell receptor (beta chain) is drawn from a study of technical replicates of blood from a handful of donors. Profiled with immunoSEQ multiplex PCR; TCRdb holds only in-frame clones, not every one. The data hold tens of thousands of clones, with 80% to 95% observed a single time. Germline V CDR1 and CDR2: SGHTA, FQGNSA. The CDR3 is 14 amino acids. V dropped 1 base and J dropped 9; count of bases not matched to a gene: 7. Specimen: PBMCs. The TCR comes from a human donor in good health. Some clones in this sample may be carry-over from other donors' samples. This chain links TRBV7-2 with TRBJ2-7, with 9 bases fitting TRBD2. CDR3 DNA: TGTGCCAGCAGCTTAGATTTAGCGGGAGTGAGGCAGTACTTC. It translates to CASSLDLAGVRQYF.